Below, 16 T cell receptor beta chains from the same sample are listed, as sequenced in a study of identical twins. TCRdb processed the 5' RACE reads anew with MiXCR; each CDR3 protein has one entry. This table holds 200,000 or so distinct CDR3 sequences, 15% to 20% found once. These records were also assigned to another study, of T cells expressing NK-cell markers.

Sample: CD8+ T cells sorted from blood. All receptors derive from a woman younger than 35 in good health.

The table lists this clonotype with a few counts. The rearrangement links TRBV19 to TRBJ2-7, with TRBD2 matching over 13 bases. After removal of 3 bases from V and 5 bases from J, the junction contained 7 bases not matched to a gene. This CDR3 spans 16 amino acids. Germline CDR1 reads LNHDA; CDR2 reads SQIVND (reference sequence). The CDR3: CASSIGTSGVMNEQYF. In DNA, the CDR3 is TGTGCCAGTAGTATCGGGACTAGCGGGGTCATGAACGAGCAGTACTTC.

The table lists this clonotype with a few counts. The chain carries TRBV4-1 and TRBJ2-1; weak D call: TRBD2 (6 bases). The CDR3 totals 18 residues. V was clipped by 5 bases and J by 5 bases, with 25 bases between them. Germline CDR1 is MGHRA and CDR2 is YSYEKL. The CDR3 sequence is CASSSPPGEPRNHNEQFF. CDR3 nucleotides: TGCGCCAGCAGCTCCCCGCCGGGGGAACCCCGGAATCACAATGAGCAGTTCTTC.

This clonotype was detected only a few times. This sequence joins TRBV6-1 and TRBJ2-7; TRBD1 matches 7 bases. Trimming cost V 7 bases and J 4 bases; bases outside gene matches: 10. Looked up from germline, CDR1 is MNHNS and CDR2 is SASEGT. The CDR3 totals 14 residues. As DNA, the CDR3 is TGTGCCAGCACCGACCCGGACAGGTTGTACGAGCAGTACTTC. It specifies CASTDPDRLYEQYF.

This clonotype was counted a few times. The chain couples TRBV11-3 to TRBJ2-2; 8 positions match TRBD2. The V and J ends lost 8 bases and 1 base, in that order; junction bases with no gene match: 3. Germline V lookup: CDR1 SGHNT, CDR2 YENEEA. The CDR3 spans 14 residues. The CDR3 region is CASGAGGNTGELFF. CDR3 in DNA: TGTGCCAGCGGCGCGGGGGGGAACACCGGGGAGCTGTTTTTT.

The V call is TRBV29-1, the J call TRBJ1-2; the match to TRBD1 covers 8 bases. The ends lost 6 bases at V and 6 bases at J; junction bases unmatched: 3. This CDR3 comprises 11 residues. CDR1 SQVTM and CDR2 ANQGSEA come from the germline V gene. Here the CDR3 reads CSVAQGDGYTF. The CDR3 region has the DNA TGCAGCGTGGCACAGGGGGATGGCTACACCTTC.

The V and J genes are TRBV20-1 and TRBJ2-7; TRBD2 matches at 11 bases. The CDR3 spans 19 residues. Germline V CDR1 and CDR2: DFQATT, SNEGSKA (reference sequence). V was clipped by 3 bases and J by 5 bases; unmatched bases: 21. CDR3 bases: TGCAGTGCTAGGCATCTAAACCCTCCAACACTAGCGGGAGCCCACGAGCAGTACTTC. Translated, it gives CSARHLNPPTLAGAHEQYF.

Note on this clonotype: Relative to the germline gene, one junction end is altered; a read error may explain this. The chain joins TRBV20-1 to TRBJ1-1; no clear D. Germline CDR1 reads DFQATT; CDR2 reads SNEGSKA (reference sequence). The CDR3 is made up of 14 amino acids. The CDR3 spells CSAREGWGDTEAFF. CDR3 nucleotides: TGCAGTGCTCGAGAAGGGTGGGGTGACACTGAAGCTTTCTTT.

This chain links TRBV7-6 with TRBJ1-2; unclear D gene. Per germline, CDR1 SGHVS and CDR2 FNYEAQ. V lost 2 bases and J 2 bases, leaving 15 bases between the germline ends. The CDR3 is 16 amino acids. CDR3 residues: CASSLQSRRGNYGYTF. The DNA for the CDR3 is TGTGCCAGCAGCTTACAGTCACGGCGCGGGAACTATGGCTACACCTTC.

This clonotype has only a few counts. The chain is built from TRBV29-1 and TRBJ2-7, with D tentatively TRBD2 (6 bases). Per germline, CDR1 SQVTM and CDR2 ANQGSEA. The CDR3 loop spans 11 amino acids. V lost 3 bases and J lost 3, with 6 bases in between. The CDR3 protein is CSVERDYEQYF. The CDR3 nucleotides are TGCAGCGTTGAGCGGGACTACGAGCAGTACTTC.

This clonotype was counted a few times. V usage is TRBV7-9 and J usage is TRBJ2-7; 8 bases match TRBD1. Germline V gives CDR1 SEHNR, CDR2 FQNEAQ (reference sequence). V shed 2 bases, J shed 2 bases, and the junction held 11 bases outside the gene matches. CDR3 length: 17 residues. The DNA for the CDR3 is TGTGCCAGCAGCTTAACAAAAGGACAGGGCCGCCCCTACGAGCAGTACTTC. It translates to CASSLTKGQGRPYEQYF.

A few counts support this clonotype. The J gene is TRBJ2-7, the V gene TRBV5-1; either TRBD1 or TRBD2 may supply D (5 bases each). This CDR3 region has 14 residues. V lost 4 bases and J 3 bases, leaving 14 bases between the germline ends. CDR1 is SGHRS and CDR2 is YFSETQ in the germline V gene. The CDR3 spells CASSDPGTDYEQYF. The CDR3 DNA sequence: TGCGCCAGCAGCGACCCCGGGACGGACTACGAGCAGTACTTC.

This clonotype turned up a few times. This sequence joins TRBV30 and TRBJ2-3, with D uncertain. Between the trimmed V and J ends, which lost 2 bases and 0 bases, there was a span of 12 bases. Germline V gives CDR1 GTSNPN, CDR2 SVGIG (reference sequence). This CDR3 is 15 amino acids long. This CDR3 is CAWSPGRSSTDTQYF. The CDR3 DNA sequence: TGTGCCTGGAGTCCCGGGCGGAGTAGCACAGATACGCAGTATTTT.

This clonotype was detected only a few times. This chain connects TRBV10-3 to TRBJ2-1; maybe TRBD2 (5 bases). The germline V gene has CDR1 ENHRY and CDR2 SYGVKD. The CDR3 contains 12 residues. Trimming cost V 2 bases and J 9 bases, with 8 bases left between them. This chain's CDR3 is CAISEGRGEQFF. The DNA for the CDR3 is TGTGCCATCAGTGAGGGTCGGGGTGAGCAGTTCTTC.

This clonotype has more than one count but fewer than ten. The V gene is TRBV12-3 or TRBV12-4, the J gene TRBJ2-3, with 9 positions matching TRBD2. The CDR3 consists of 16 residues. The V and J ends lost 5 bases and 0 bases, in that order; junction bases with no gene match: 6. For the CDR3, the DNA is TGTGCCAGCAGTGTCGTAGCGGGGGCTAGCACAGATACGCAGTATTTT. Its translation is CASSVVAGASTDTQYF.

In this sample, this clonotype turned up many times. The chain recombines TRBV7-8 with TRBJ1-2; D gene ambiguous. Germline CDR1 SGHVS, CDR2 FQNEAQ. CDR3 length: 11 residues. Trimming cost V 3 bases and J 8 bases, with 7 bases left between them. The chain's CDR3 is CASSFGTGYTF. CDR3 nucleotide sequence: TGTGCCAGCAGCTTCGGCACAGGCTACACCTTC.

This clonotype was seen repeatedly, ten times or more. The V call is TRBV6-2 or TRBV6-3, the J call TRBJ2-7; 11 positions agree with TRBD2. Looked up from germline, CDR1 is MNHEY and CDR2 is SVGEGT. The CDR3 runs to 15 residues. The V segment lost 6 bases and the J segment 0 bases; nucleotides outside the gene matches: 4. For the CDR3, the DNA is TGTGCCAGCAGCCTCGGACTAGCGGGCTCCTACGAGCAGTACTTC. This translates into CASSLGLAGSYEQYF.